This TCR beta chain is drawn from a study of regulatory T cells in long-lasting Graves disease. Per germline, CDR1 GTSNPN and CDR2 SVGIG (reference sequence). With 1 base removed from V and 4 bases from J, the gap between germline ends came to 8 bases. There are 13 residues in the CDR3. Time point of the sample: newly diagnosed GD, antithyroid drugs for less than 3 months. RNA extracted from PBMCs served as the sequencing template. This clonotype was observed many times. The authors built TCR beta libraries using iRepertoire HTBI primers and Arm-PCR of CDR3 regions. TCRdb analysed the multiplex PCR reads with MiXCR anew, one entry per CDR3 protein. This sample carries more than 300,000 distinct CDR3 sequences, about 16% of them seen once, and the ten largest clones take roughly a fifth. The same data also went into a second study, on T cells in Graves' hyperthyroidism and ophthalmopathy.

The J gene is TRBJ1-5, the V gene TRBV30; D is undetermined. The clonotype originates from a woman between 18 and 30 years old with Graves disease. Source: peripheral blood mononuclear cells (PBMCs), taken at new diagnosis, from a patient treated with antithyroid drugs. CDR3 nucleotides: TGTGCCTGGAGTGGAGGAGAAAATCAGCCCCAGCATTTT. It codes for CAWSGGENQPQHF.